One sample yielded the 28 T cell receptor beta chains listed below, sequenced in a study of molecular identifiers for immune sequencing clone quantification. TCRdb re-analysed the PCR reads in MiXCR, keeping a single row per CDR3 protein. There are around 460,000 distinct CDR3 sequences in the sample; roughly 26% occur only once, and approximately 0.8% lies in the top ten. The sample taken for sequencing was naive CD8+ T cells from blood, with Jurkat cell RNA spiked in. As for subset: FACS-sorted CD8+CD4-CCR7+CD45RA+ naive T cells. The receptors here all came from a human donor in good health. Some libraries in this study had Jurkat cell RNA spiked in.

A note on this clonotype: One junction end does not reproduce the germline sequence, and a read error may be involved. The chain combines TRBV12-3 or TRBV12-4 with TRBJ1-5; D uncertain. This CDR3 comprises 12 residues. The CDR3 reads CAGSSWGQPQHF. The CDR3 bases are TGTGCCGGCAGTTCTTGGGGTCAGCCCCAGCATTTT.

This clonotype was seen at least ten times. The chain joins TRBV5-1 to TRBJ1-2; 7 bases match TRBD1. The CDR3 runs to 16 residues. The germline V gene encodes CDR1 SGHRS and CDR2 YFSETQ. J lost 4 bases, V lost 4 bases, and 13 bases had no gene match. The CDR3 here is CASSPYPGQDIYGYTF. CDR3 sequence (DNA): TGCGCCAGCAGCCCTTACCCCGGACAGGACATCTATGGCTACACCTTC.

This clonotype was recorded a few times. J is TRBJ2-7 and V is TRBV30; D unresolved. Germline assignment: CDR1 GTSNPN and CDR2 SVGIG (reference sequence). The CDR3 covers 13 residues. The V end lost 3 bases, the J end lost 6 bases, and 15 bases lay between the germline ends. CDR3 nucleotides: TGTGCCTGGAGAGACGTCCCCGGAACCGAGCAGTACTTC. It codes for CAWRDVPGTEQYF.

This clonotype came up many times. The genes are TRBV5-1 and TRBJ2-7; D is possibly TRBD1 (6 bases). V gave up 0 bases and J gave up 4 bases, with 11 bases separating them. Per germline, CDR1 SGHRS and CDR2 YFSETQ. CDR3 length: 14 residues. The CDR3 spells CASSLEDRVYEQYF. The CDR3 coding sequence is TGCGCCAGCAGCTTGGAGGACAGAGTATACGAGCAGTACTTC.

In its sample, this clonotype was seen many times. This sequence joins TRBV28 and TRBJ2-3, with 9 nucleotides matching TRBD2. Germline V gene data show CDR1 as MDHEN and CDR2 as SYDVKM. This CDR3 has 15 residues. Trimming took 6 bases from V and 4 from J; bases not matched to a gene: 8. The CDR3 protein is CASSSVGGRADTQYF. CDR3 bases: TGTGCCAGCAGCTCCGTTGGCGGGAGGGCAGATACGCAGTATTTT. The complete variable domain, with remaining parts taken from reference TRBV28 and TRBJ2-3, reads DVKVTQSSRYLVKRTGEKVFLECVQDMDHENMFWYRQDPGLGLRLIYFSYDVKMKEKGDIPEGYSVSREKKERFSLILESASTNQTSMYLCASSSVGGRADTQYFGPGTRLTVL.

Many counts were recorded for this clonotype. The chain is built from TRBV5-4 and TRBJ2-7; TRBD2 agrees at 10 bases. This CDR3 has 15 amino acids. The germline V gene encodes CDR1 SGHNT and CDR2 YYREEE (reference sequence). V shed 2 bases, J shed 0 bases, and the junction held 2 bases outside the gene matches. CDR3 in DNA: TGTGCCAGCAGCTTAGCGGGAGGGAGCTCCTACGAGCAGTACTTC. This sequence encodes CASSLAGGSSYEQYF.

V gene TRBV7-9 combines with J gene TRBJ2-7, with 7 bases aligning to TRBD1. V was pared by 5 bases and J by 7 bases, with 11 bases of the junction left unmatched. The CDR3 totals 14 residues. From germline, CDR1 is SEHNR and CDR2 FQNEAQ (reference sequence). In DNA form, the CDR3 reads TGTGCCAGCAGCCCTACCGGGACAGCGATGGAGCAGTACTTC. This sequence encodes CASSPTGTAMEQYF.

The CDR3: CASSQGGGVYNEQFF. In DNA, the CDR3 is TGTGCCAGCAGCCAAGGGGGCGGGGTATACAATGAGCAGTTCTTC. J is TRBJ2-1 and V is TRBV14, with D possibly being TRBD2 (6 bases). V lost 1 base, J lost 4 bases, and 11 bases lay in between. The CDR3 is 15 amino acids. Germline V gives CDR1 SGHDN, CDR2 FVKESK.

V is TRBV7-9 and J is TRBJ2-5; maybe TRBD2 (7 bases). Germline CDR1 SEHNR, CDR2 FQNEAQ (reference sequence). Trimming took 2 bases from V and 9 from J, leaving 13 bases between them. The CDR3 totals 13 residues. The CDR3 here is CASSLQGREPQYF. The CDR3 nucleotides are TGTGCCAGCAGCTTACAGGGGCGGGAGCCCCAGTACTTC.

The V and J genes are TRBV11-3 and TRBJ1-1; D is unclear. CDR1 and CDR2 (germline): SGHNT, YENEEA. Trimming took 0 bases from V and 3 from J, leaving 8 bases between them. The CDR3 spans 14 residues. CDR3 DNA: TGTGCCAGCAGCTTAGAAGCCGGGGACACTGAAGCTTTCTTT. Translated, it gives CASSLEAGDTEAFF.

Concerning this clonotype: This may stem from a read error, because a much larger clone lies one nucleotide away. The chain uses TRBV11-2 and TRBJ2-2; D is uncertain. Germline V gene data show CDR1 as SGHAT and CDR2 as FQNNGV. V was pared by 5 bases and J by 6 bases, with 16 bases between. The CDR3 runs 15 residues. The DNA of the CDR3 is TGTGCCAGCAGCCCTTGGACCCTCACTGCCGGGGAGCTGTTTTTT. It yields the protein CASSPWTLTAGELFF. Filled out from reference TRBV11-2 and TRBJ2-2, the complete variable domain reads EAGVAQSPRYKIIEKRQSVAFWCNPISGHATLYWYQQILGQGPKLLIQFQNNGVVDDSQLPKDRFSAERLKGVDSTLKIQPAKLEDSAVYLCASSPWTLTAGELFFGEGSRLTVL.

This chain links TRBV19 with TRBJ1-5; a possible D gene is TRBD1 (5 bases). This CDR3 is built from 17 residues. The germline V and J ends were trimmed by 1 base and 1 base, with 14 bases remaining between them. CDR1 and CDR2 (germline): LNHDA, SQIVND (reference sequence). The CDR3 bases are TGTGCCAGTAGTATAGTGGACACGGGTATGAGCAATCAGCCCCAGCATTTT. This gives the protein CASSIVDTGMSNQPQHF.

V is TRBV9 and J is TRBJ1-1; the D gene is possibly TRBD1 (6 bases). Trimming stripped 3 bases from V and 4 bases from J, with 19 bases between. The V gene's germline CDR1 is SGDLS and CDR2 YYNGEE. The CDR3 sequence is 16 residues long. The CDR3 loop is CASSDRRTAQTTEAFF. The DNA of the CDR3 is TGTGCCAGCAGCGACCGAAGGACAGCCCAGACCACTGAAGCTTTCTTT.

For this clonotype: This may come from a read error, since a much larger clone is one base off. The rearrangement joins TRBV29-1 to TRBJ2-7, with a tentative D call TRBD1 (6 bases). The CDR3 extends over 13 amino acids. Germline V gene sequence: CDR1 SQVTM, CDR2 ANQGSEA. The CDR3 region is CSALGHTIYGQYF. The CDR3 nucleotides are TGCAGCGCACTGGGACACACCATCTACGGGCAGTACTTC.

The chain joins TRBV6-2 or TRBV6-3 to TRBJ1-1, with 7 bases fitting TRBD1. The CDR3 is 13 residues long. Germline V gene lookup returns CDR1 MNHEY and CDR2 SVGEGT. After removal of 6 bases from V and 6 bases from J, the junction contained 7 bases not matched to a gene. The CDR3 here is CASRYGTVPEAFF. The CDR3 DNA reads as TGTGCCAGCAGATACGGGACAGTTCCTGAAGCTTTCTTT.

In its sample, this clonotype was seen many times. V is TRBV12-3 or TRBV12-4 and J is TRBJ1-5; D call uncertain. The CDR3 runs to 12 residues. Trimming removed 5 bases from V and 7 bases from J, with 9 bases in between. The CDR3, as DNA: TGTGCCAGCAGTGGAATTGGACAGCCCCAGCATTTT. Protein: CASSGIGQPQHF.

Concerning this clonotype itself: Since a much larger clone is just one base distant, this may be a read error. The CDR3 DNA follows: TGTGCCAGCAGCACGAAAGGAGACGCTGAAGCTTTCTTT. Translation gives CASSTKGDAEAFF. V and J are TRBV5-4 and TRBJ1-1; D unclear. This CDR3 has 13 residues. V lost 4 bases, J lost 6 bases, and 13 bases lay in between. Germline assignment: CDR1 SGHNT and CDR2 YYREEE (reference sequence). Full variable domain (remainder filled in from reference TRBV5-4 and TRBJ1-1): ETGVTQSPTHLIKTRGQQVTLRCSSQSGHNTVSWYQQALGQGPQFIFQYYREEENGRGNFPPRFSGLQFPNYSSELNVNALELDDSALYLCASSTKGDAEAFFGQGTRLTVV.

The sample holds a few counts of this clonotype. This chain connects TRBV12-3 or TRBV12-4 to TRBJ2-2; possible D gene TRBD2, 5 bases. The CDR3 has 15 residues. Trimming removed 2 bases from V and 2 bases from J, with 9 bases in between. The CDR3 here is CASSLRTYNTGELFF. CDR3 DNA: TGTGCCAGCAGTTTACGGACTTATAACACCGGGGAGCTGTTTTTT.

This clonotype was seen a handful of times. Since a much larger clone is just one base distant, this may be a read error. This chain uses TRBV29-1 with TRBJ2-7; 7 nucleotides line up with TRBD2. The CDR3 length is 11 residues. CDR1 and CDR2 from the germline V gene are SQVTM and ANQGSEA. V lost 7 bases, J lost 12 bases, and 12 bases stayed unmatched. CDR3 residues: CSGRSPGGGYF. The CDR3 nucleotides read TGCAGCGGACGAAGCCCCGGCGGGGGGTACTTC.

The chain joins TRBV5-1 to TRBJ2-3; D ambiguous. There are 15 residues in the CDR3. In germline, CDR1 is SGHRS, CDR2 YFSETQ. The V gene lost 0 bases and the J gene lost 2 bases, with 10 bases spanning the gap. CDR3 residues: CASSLVVGPTDTQYF. For the CDR3, the DNA is TGCGCCAGCAGCTTGGTAGTGGGCCCCACAGATACGCAGTATTTT.

The chain combines TRBV5-1 with TRBJ2-3, with D unclear. CDR3 length equals 14 residues. The V gene's germline CDR1 is SGHRS and CDR2 YFSETQ. Trimming pared 0 bases from V and 2 bases from J, leaving 7 bases between. As DNA, the CDR3 is TGCGCCAGCAGCTTGGTGCCAAACACAGATACGCAGTATTTT. Translation: CASSLVPNTDTQYF.

The chain joins TRBV29-1 to TRBJ2-7; the D call may be TRBD1 or TRBD2 (6 bases each). CDR1 and CDR2 from the germline V gene are SQVTM and ANQGSEA. The CDR3 runs to 15 residues. The V end was cut by 0 bases, the J end by 0 bases, with 12 bases between. The CDR3 region has the DNA TGCAGCGTTGAAGATCGGAGGGGGAGCTCCTACGAGCAGTACTTC. Translated, it gives CSVEDRRGSSYEQYF.

The sample holds a few counts of this clonotype. Here the CDR3 omits its conserved ending phenylalanine or tryptophan, so a read error is the likely source. The limits of the CDR3 on the DNA are not certain, so only TCRdb's listed CDR3 is given. The J gene is TRBJ2-2, the V gene TRBV9. Per the germline V gene, CDR1 is SGDLS and CDR2 is YYNGEE. The CDR3 sequence runs 11 residues, both termini included. This CDR3 is CASSPGGELYY.

This clonotype was seen repeatedly, ten times or more. This chain uses TRBV7-9 with TRBJ2-1; weak D call: TRBD2 (5 bases). This CDR3 is built from 14 residues. V was shortened by 4 bases and J by 5 bases, with 12 bases between the two germline ends. The germline V gene has CDR1 SEHNR and CDR2 FQNEAQ (reference sequence). CDR3 bases: TGTGCCAGCAGCTCCCGCGTCGGGGACAATGAGCAGTTCTTC. Its protein product is CASSSRVGDNEQFF.

This clonotype was seen ten or more times. This rearrangement joins TRBV20-1 to TRBJ2-7, with D possibly matching TRBD2 (6 bases). CDR1 and CDR2 from the germline V gene are DFQATT and SNEGSKA (reference sequence). This CDR3 contains 11 residues. V was cut by 6 bases and J by 6 bases, with 12 bases left in between. CDR3 in amino acids: CSARELLEQYF. The CDR3 region has the DNA TGCAGTGCCCGGGAGCTTCTCGAGCAGTACTTC.

This clonotype was detected only a few times. The rearrangement links TRBV30 to TRBJ1-2; D is uncertain. The germline V and J ends were trimmed by 1 base and 0 bases, with 9 bases remaining between them. The CDR3 extends over 14 amino acids. Germline CDR1 and CDR2: GTSNPN and SVGIG (reference sequence). Here the CDR3 DNA reads TGTGCCTGGAGTGACGGAGCAACTAACTATGGCTACACCTTC. It is translated as CAWSDGATNYGYTF.

A remark on this clonotype: A junction boundary mismatches the germline segment, possibly from a read error. The rearrangement joins TRBV7-9 to TRBJ2-3; D call uncertain. The germline V gene has CDR1 SEHNR and CDR2 FQNEAQ (reference sequence). The CDR3 totals 12 residues. The CDR3 DNA follows: TGTGCCAGCGGCTTCCAGGTGGGTACGCAGTATTTT. Encoded protein: CASGFQVGTQYF.

This clonotype has more than one count but fewer than ten. J is TRBJ2-7 and V is TRBV28, with D perhaps TRBD2 (6 bases). The CDR3 extends over 14 amino acids. CDR1 MDHEN and CDR2 SYDVKM come from the germline V gene. The V and J ends lost 6 bases and 3 bases respectively, with 15 bases between them. CDR3 DNA sequence: TGTGCCAGCAGACGGACGGCGGACTACTACGAGCAGTACTTC. This gives the protein CASRRTADYYEQYF. The full variable domain, in which reference TRBV28 and TRBJ2-7 provide the parts outside the CDR3, is DVKVTQSSRYLVKRTGEKVFLECVQDMDHENMFWYRQDPGLGLRLIYFSYDVKMKEKGDIPEGYSVSREKKERFSLILESASTNQTSMYLCASRRTADYYEQYFGPGTRLTVT.